This paragraph covers one T cell receptor (beta chain) sequence. TCRdb keeps only in-frame clones here, not all; method: immunoSEQ multiplex PCR. The table records thousands of clones, roughly 82% of them present only once. Trimming stripped 7 bases from V and 0 bases from J, with 10 bases between. The CDR3 is 13 amino acids. Germline CDR1 SQVTM, CDR2 ANQGSEA. This sample stems from a study of tumor T cells in aggressive B-cell lymphoma. The chain recombines TRBV29-1 with TRBJ2-1, with a possible D match to TRBD1 (6 bases). This TCR was recovered from an adult with diffuse large B cell lymphoma. Sample: tumor tissue. The chain's CDR3 is CSGGGSSYNEQFF. In DNA, the CDR3 is TGCAGCGGAGGGGGTTCCTCCTACAATGAGCAGTTCTTC.